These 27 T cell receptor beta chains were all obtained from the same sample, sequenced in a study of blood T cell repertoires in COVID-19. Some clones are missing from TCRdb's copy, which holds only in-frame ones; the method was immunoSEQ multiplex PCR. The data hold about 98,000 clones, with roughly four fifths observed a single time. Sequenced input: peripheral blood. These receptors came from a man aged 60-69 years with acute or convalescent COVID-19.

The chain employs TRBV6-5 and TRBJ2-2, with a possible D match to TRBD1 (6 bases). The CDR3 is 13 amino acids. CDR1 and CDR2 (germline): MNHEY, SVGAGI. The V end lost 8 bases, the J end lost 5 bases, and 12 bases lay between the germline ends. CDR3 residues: CASGQRLTGELFF. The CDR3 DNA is TGTGCCAGCGGACAGAGATTAACCGGGGAGCTGTTTTTT.

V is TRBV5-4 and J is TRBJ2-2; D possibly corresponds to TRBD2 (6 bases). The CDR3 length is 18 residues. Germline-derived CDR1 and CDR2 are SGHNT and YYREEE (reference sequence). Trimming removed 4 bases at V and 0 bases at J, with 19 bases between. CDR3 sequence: CASSPGTQRSANTGELFF. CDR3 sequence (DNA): TGTGCCAGCAGCCCCGGGACTCAACGCTCCGCGAACACCGGGGAGCTGTTTTTT.

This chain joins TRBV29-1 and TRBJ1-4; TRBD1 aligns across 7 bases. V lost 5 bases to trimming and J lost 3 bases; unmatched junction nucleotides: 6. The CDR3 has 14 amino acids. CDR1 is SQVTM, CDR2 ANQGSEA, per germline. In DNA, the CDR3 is TGCAGCGTTAAACAGGGGAACCCTAATGAAAAACTGTTTTTT. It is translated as CSVKQGNPNEKLFF.

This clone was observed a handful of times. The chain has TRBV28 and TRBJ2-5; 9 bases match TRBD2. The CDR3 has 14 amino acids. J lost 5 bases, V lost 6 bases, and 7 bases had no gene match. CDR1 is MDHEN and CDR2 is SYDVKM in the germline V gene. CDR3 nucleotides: TGTGCCAGCAGCTCTAGCGGGAAGTCGGAGACCCAGTACTTC. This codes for CASSSSGKSETQYF.

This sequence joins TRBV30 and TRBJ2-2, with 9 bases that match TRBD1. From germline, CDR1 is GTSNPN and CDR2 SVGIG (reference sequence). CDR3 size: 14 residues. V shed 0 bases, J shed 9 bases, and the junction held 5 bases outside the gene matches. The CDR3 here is CAWSVGTGWRELFF. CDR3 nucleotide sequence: TGTGCCTGGAGTGTGGGGACAGGGTGGAGGGAGCTGTTTTTT.

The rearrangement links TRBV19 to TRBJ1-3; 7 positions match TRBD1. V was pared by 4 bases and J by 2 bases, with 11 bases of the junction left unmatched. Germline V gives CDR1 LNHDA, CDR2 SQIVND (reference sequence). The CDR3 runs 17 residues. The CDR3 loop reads CASSNHPTGQPGNTIYF. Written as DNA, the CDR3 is TGTGCCAGTAGTAACCACCCGACAGGGCAGCCTGGAAACACCATATATTTT.

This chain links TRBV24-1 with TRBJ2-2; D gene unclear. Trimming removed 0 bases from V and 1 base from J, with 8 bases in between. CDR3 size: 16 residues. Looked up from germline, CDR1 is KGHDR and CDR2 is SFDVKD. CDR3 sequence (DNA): TGTGCCACCAGTGATTTGCGAACAAAGAACACCGGGGAGCTGTTTTTT. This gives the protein CATSDLRTKNTGELFF.

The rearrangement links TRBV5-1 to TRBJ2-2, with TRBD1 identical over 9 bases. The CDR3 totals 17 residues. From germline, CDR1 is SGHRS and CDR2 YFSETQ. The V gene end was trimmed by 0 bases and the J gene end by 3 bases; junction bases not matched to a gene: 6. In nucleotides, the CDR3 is TGCGCCAGCAGCTTGGATGGACAGGGGAAATACACCGGGGAGCTGTTTTTT. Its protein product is CASSLDGQGKYTGELFF.

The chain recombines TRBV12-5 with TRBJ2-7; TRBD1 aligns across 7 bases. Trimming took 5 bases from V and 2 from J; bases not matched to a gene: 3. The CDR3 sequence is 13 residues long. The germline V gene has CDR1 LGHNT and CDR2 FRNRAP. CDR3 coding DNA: TGTGCTAGTGGTCGGGACAGCCCCTACGAGCAGTACTTC. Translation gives CASGRDSPYEQYF.

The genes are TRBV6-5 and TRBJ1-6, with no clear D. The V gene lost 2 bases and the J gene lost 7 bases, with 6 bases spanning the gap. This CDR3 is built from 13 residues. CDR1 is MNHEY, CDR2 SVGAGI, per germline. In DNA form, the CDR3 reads TGTGCCAGCAGTTACACAGACAATTCACCCCTCCACTTT. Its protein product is CASSYTDNSPLHF.

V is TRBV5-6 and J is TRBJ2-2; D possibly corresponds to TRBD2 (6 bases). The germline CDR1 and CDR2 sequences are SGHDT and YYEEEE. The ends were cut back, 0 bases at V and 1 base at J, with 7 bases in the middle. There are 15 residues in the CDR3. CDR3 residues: CASSLDGGNTGELFF. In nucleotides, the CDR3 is TGTGCCAGCAGCTTGGACGGGGGGAACACCGGGGAGCTGTTTTTT.

The chain's CDR3 is CATSDSWGLYTF. The CDR3 DNA reads TGTGCCACCAGTGATTCGTGGGGGCTCTACACCTTC. The gene calls are TRBV24-1 and TRBJ1-2; possible D gene TRBD1, 6 bases. CDR3 length equals 12 residues. The germline CDR1 and CDR2 sequences are KGHDR and SFDVKD. The V gene lost 2 bases and the J gene lost 10 bases, with 10 bases spanning the gap.

The CDR3 sequence: CASSEPTGTKNIQYF. The CDR3 bases are TGTGCCAGCAGTGAACCGACAGGGACCAAAAACATTCAGTACTTC. J is TRBJ2-4 and V is TRBV25-1; 7 bases align to TRBD1. The length of the CDR3 is 15 residues. Germline lookup yields CDR1 MGHDK and CDR2 SYGVNS. V dropped 2 bases and J dropped 2; count of bases not matched to a gene: 3.

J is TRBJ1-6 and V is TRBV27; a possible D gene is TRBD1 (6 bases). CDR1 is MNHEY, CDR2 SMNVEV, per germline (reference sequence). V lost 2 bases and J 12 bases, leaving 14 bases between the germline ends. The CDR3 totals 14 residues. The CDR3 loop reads CASSLLQGWIPLHF. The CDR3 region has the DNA TGTGCCAGCAGTTTACTACAGGGATGGATACCCCTCCACTTT.

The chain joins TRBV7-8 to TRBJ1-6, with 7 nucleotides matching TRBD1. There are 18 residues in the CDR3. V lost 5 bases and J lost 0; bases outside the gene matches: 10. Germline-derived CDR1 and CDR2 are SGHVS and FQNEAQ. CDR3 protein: CASSPRDSQSSYNSPLHF. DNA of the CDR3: TGTGCCAGCAGCCCAAGGGACAGTCAAAGCTCCTATAATTCACCCCTCCACTTT.

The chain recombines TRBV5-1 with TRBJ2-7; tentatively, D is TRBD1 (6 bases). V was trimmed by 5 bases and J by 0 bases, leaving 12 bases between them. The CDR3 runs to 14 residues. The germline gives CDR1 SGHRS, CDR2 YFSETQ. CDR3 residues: CASRVGASSYEQYF. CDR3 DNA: TGCGCCAGCAGGGTGGGGGCATCCTCCTACGAGCAGTACTTC.

CDR3 in amino acids: CASSRAGLVSGGELFF. CDR3 bases: TGTGCCAGTAGTAGAGCGGGGCTCGTGTCGGGCGGGGAGCTGTTTTTT. This rearrangement joins TRBV19 to TRBJ2-2, with 7 bases aligning to TRBD2. Unmatched junction bases numbered 12, after V lost 4 bases and J lost 7 bases. This CDR3 has 16 residues. CDR1 and CDR2 (germline): LNHDA, SQIVND (reference sequence). Based on the CDR3 plus reference TRBV19 and TRBJ2-2, the full variable domain is DGGITQSPKYLFRKEGQNVTLSCEQNLNHDAMYWYRQDPGQGLRLIYYSQIVNDFQKGDIAEGYSVSREKKESFPLTVTSAQKNPTAFYLCASSRAGLVSGGELFFGEGSRLTVL.

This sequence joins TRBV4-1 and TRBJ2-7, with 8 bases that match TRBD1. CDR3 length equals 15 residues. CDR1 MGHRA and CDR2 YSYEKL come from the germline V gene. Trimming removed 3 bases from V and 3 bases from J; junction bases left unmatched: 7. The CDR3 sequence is CASSHSTGEGYEQYF. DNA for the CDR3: TGCGCCAGCAGCCATTCGACAGGGGAAGGCTACGAGCAGTACTTC.

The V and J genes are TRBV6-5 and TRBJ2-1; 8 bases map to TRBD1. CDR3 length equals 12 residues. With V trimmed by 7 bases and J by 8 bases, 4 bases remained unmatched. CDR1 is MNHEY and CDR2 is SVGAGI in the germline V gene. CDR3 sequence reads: CASKAGGDEQFF. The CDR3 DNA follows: TGTGCCAGCAAGGCAGGGGGCGATGAGCAGTTCTTC.

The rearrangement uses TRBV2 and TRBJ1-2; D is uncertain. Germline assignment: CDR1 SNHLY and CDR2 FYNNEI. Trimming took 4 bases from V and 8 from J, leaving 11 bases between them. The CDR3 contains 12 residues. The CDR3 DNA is TGTGCCAGCAGTGCCGCAGGTCGAGGCTACACCTTC. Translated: CASSAAGRGYTF.

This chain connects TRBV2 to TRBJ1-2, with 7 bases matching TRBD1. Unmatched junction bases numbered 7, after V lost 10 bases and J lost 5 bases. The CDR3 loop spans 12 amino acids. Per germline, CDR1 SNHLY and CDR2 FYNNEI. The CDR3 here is CAIRTGGYGYTF. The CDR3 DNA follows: TGTGCCATCCGGACAGGAGGGTATGGCTACACCTTC. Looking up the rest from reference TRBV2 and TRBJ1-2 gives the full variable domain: EPEVTQTPSHQVTQMGQEVILRCVPISNHLYFYWYRQILGQKVEFLVSFYNNEISEKSEIFDDQFSVERPDGSNFTLKIRSTKLEDSAMYFCAIRTGGYGYTFGSGTRLTVV.

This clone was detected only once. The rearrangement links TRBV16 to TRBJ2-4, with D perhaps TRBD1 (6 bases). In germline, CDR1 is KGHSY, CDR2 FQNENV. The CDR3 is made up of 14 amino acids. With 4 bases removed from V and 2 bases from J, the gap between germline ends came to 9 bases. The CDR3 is CASSLQGTKNIQYF. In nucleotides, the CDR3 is TGTGCCAGCAGCCTACAGGGTACCAAAAACATTCAGTACTTC. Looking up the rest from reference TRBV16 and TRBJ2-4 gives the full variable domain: GEEVAQTPKHLVRGEGQKAKLYCAPIKGHSYVFWYQQVLKNEFKFLISFQNENVFDETGMPKERFSAKCLPNSPCSLEIQATKLEDSAVYFCASSLQGTKNIQYFGAGTRLSVL.

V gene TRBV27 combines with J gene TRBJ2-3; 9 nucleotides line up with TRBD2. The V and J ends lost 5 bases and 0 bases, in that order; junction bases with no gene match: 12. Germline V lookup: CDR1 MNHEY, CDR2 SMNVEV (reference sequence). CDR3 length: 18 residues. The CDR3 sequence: CASSHTTSGLTSTDTQYF. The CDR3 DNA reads TGTGCCAGCAGTCACACGACTAGCGGTCTTACTAGCACAGATACGCAGTATTTT.

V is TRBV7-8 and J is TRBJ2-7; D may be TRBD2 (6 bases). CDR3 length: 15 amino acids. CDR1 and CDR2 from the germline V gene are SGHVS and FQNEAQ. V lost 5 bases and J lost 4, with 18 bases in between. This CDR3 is CASSQGLTGIYEQYV. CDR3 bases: TGTGCCAGCAGCCAAGGACTAACCGGAATATACGAGCAGTACGTC.

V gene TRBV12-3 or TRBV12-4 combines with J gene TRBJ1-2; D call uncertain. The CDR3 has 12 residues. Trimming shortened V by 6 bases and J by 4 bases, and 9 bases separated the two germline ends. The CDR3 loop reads CASSRTVYGYTF. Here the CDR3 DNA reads TGTGCCAGCAGCAGGACTGTCTATGGCTACACCTTC.

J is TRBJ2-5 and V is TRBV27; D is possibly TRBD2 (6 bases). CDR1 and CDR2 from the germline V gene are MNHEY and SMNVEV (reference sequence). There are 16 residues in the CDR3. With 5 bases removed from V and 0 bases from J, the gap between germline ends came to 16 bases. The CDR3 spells CASSLRAGGYQETQYF. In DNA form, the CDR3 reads TGTGCCAGCAGTCTAAGGGCAGGAGGGTACCAAGAGACCCAGTACTTC.

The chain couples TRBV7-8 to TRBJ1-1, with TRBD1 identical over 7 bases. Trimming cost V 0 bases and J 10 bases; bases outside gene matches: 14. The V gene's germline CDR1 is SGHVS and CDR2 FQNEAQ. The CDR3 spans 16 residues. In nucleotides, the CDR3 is TGTGCCAGCAGCTTAGCCGGGACAGTGAGGGGGATAACAGCTTTCTTT. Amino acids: CASSLAGTVRGITAFF.